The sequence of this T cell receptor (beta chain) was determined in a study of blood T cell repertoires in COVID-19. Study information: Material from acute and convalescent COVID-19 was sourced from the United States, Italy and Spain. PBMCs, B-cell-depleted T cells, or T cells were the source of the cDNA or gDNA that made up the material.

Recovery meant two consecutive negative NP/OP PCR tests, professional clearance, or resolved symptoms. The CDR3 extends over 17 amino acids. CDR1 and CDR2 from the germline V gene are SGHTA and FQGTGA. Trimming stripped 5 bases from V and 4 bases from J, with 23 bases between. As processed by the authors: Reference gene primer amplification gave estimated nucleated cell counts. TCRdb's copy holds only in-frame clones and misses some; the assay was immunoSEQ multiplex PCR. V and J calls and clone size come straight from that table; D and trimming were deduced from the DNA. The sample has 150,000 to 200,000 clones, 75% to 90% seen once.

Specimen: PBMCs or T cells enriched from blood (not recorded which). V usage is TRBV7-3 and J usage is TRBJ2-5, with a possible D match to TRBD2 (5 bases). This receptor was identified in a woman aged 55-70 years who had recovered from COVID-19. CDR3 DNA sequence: TGTGCCAGCAGCCCCGGGGTGGGTGTCTTAGTGGGAGAGACCCAGTACTTC. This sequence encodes CASSPGVGVLVGETQYF. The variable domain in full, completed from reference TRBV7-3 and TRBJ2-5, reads GAGVSQTPSNKVTEKGKYVELRCDPISGHTALYWYRQSLGQGPEFLIYFQGTGAADDSGLPNDRFFAVRPEGSVSTLKIQRTERGDSAVYLCASSPGVGVLVGETQYFGPGTRLLVL.